The 25 T cell receptor beta chains below were found in one sample sequenced in a study of a mutant IDH1 vaccine in newly diagnosed glioma. Their target antigens are unknown. Time point described: week 47, end of study. What each vaccine dose contained was 300 ug of mutant IDH1 20-mer peptide, accompanied by topical imiquimod. The repertoire was sequenced with immunoSEQ multiplex PCR; TCRdb's copy has only in-frame clones and lacks some. The sample has over 80,000 clones, roughly 77% seen once; the top ten hold 4% to 5.5%. Sequencing was performed on PBMCs, taken from a glioma patient whose treatment included an IDH1 peptide vaccine. The receptor source for this set is a man in his forties with glioma.

The rearrangement uses TRBV18 and TRBJ2-7; TRBD1 agrees at 8 bases. The CDR3 runs 15 residues. CDR1 KGHSH and CDR2 LQKENI come from the germline V gene. The V segment lost 2 bases and the J segment 6 bases; nucleotides outside the gene matches: 9. CDR3 protein: CASSPGIQGAREQYF. CDR3 in DNA: TGTGCCAGCTCACCAGGAATTCAGGGGGCGCGCGAGCAGTACTTC.

V and J are TRBV5-5 and TRBJ2-7, with a tentative D call TRBD1 (6 bases). CDR3 length: 14 residues. The germline V gene has CDR1 SGHKS and CDR2 YYEKEE (reference sequence). With 0 bases removed from V and 3 bases from J, the gap between germline ends came to 10 bases. CDR3 loop: CASSLDQGSYEQYF. The CDR3 DNA reads as TGTGCCAGCAGCTTGGATCAGGGGAGCTACGAGCAGTACTTC.

V usage is TRBV30 and J usage is TRBJ1-5, with a possible D match to TRBD1 (5 bases). Trimming stripped 2 bases from V and 4 bases from J, with 18 bases between. The CDR3 length is 16 residues. Germline assignment: CDR1 GTSNPN and CDR2 SVGIG (reference sequence). The CDR3 coding sequence is TGTGCCTGGAGTCCCTCCCAGGGAAGCGGGAATCAGCCCCAGCATTTT. Protein sequence: CAWSPSQGSGNQPQHF.

The chain couples TRBV18 to TRBJ2-7; 11 nucleotides line up with TRBD1. V was pared by 3 bases and J by 2 bases, with 3 bases of the junction left unmatched. This CDR3 contains 15 residues. CDR1 and CDR2 from the germline V gene are KGHSH and LQKENI. CDR3 residues: CASSPQGQGAYEQYF. The CDR3 DNA follows: TGTGCCAGCTCACCGCAGGGACAGGGGGCCTACGAGCAGTACTTC.

This rearrangement joins TRBV4-3 to TRBJ1-1; 7 bases agree with TRBD1. The germline V gene encodes CDR1 LGHNA and CDR2 YSLEER. The CDR3 covers 16 residues. The V and J ends lost 1 base and 4 bases, in that order; junction bases with no gene match: 9. The CDR3 DNA is TGCGCCAGCAGCCAAGCTGAGGATCAGGGGGTCACTGAAGCTTTCTTT. This translates into CASSQAEDQGVTEAFF.

The J gene is TRBJ2-7, the V gene TRBV15, with D possibly being TRBD2 (6 bases). The V gene's germline CDR1 is LNHNV and CDR2 YYDKDF (reference sequence). With 5 bases removed from V and 9 bases from J, the gap between germline ends came to 17 bases. The CDR3 is 13 residues long. The CDR3 loop is CATSLGTPGGQYF. CDR3 DNA sequence: TGTGCCACCAGCCTCGGGACGCCCGGGGGGCAGTACTTC.

The CDR3 reads CASSLALNEKLFF. As DNA, the CDR3 is TGCGCCAGCAGCTTGGCCCTTAATGAAAAACTGTTTTTT. V gene TRBV5-1 combines with J gene TRBJ1-4; no clear D. The germline V and J ends were trimmed by 0 bases and 4 bases, with 4 bases remaining between them. CDR3 length: 13 residues. CDR1 is SGHRS, CDR2 YFSETQ, per germline.

V and J are TRBV6-1 and TRBJ1-3; 9 positions agree with TRBD1. Per germline, CDR1 MNHNS and CDR2 SASEGT. CDR3 size: 15 residues. V lost 9 bases to trimming and J lost 2 bases; unmatched junction nucleotides: 8. The CDR3 spells CASEGGQGPGNTIYF. DNA of the CDR3: TGTGCCAGTGAGGGGGGACAGGGACCTGGAAACACCATATATTTT.

This clone was recorded at least ten times. This chain uses TRBV5-8 with TRBJ1-4, with D possibly matching TRBD1 (6 bases). The germline CDR1 and CDR2 sequences are SGHTS and YDEGEE. The CDR3 runs to 15 residues. V gave up 1 base and J gave up 8 bases, with 15 bases separating them. The CDR3 loop reads CASSLIPGAKEKLFF. The CDR3 coding sequence is TGTGCCAGCAGCTTGATCCCAGGGGCCAAGGAAAAACTGTTTTTT.

The chain combines TRBV18 with TRBJ2-1; 12 bases map to TRBD2. Germline values: CDR1 KGHSH, CDR2 LQKENI. The length of the CDR3 is 16 residues. J gave up 9 bases and V 2 bases, and 8 bases lay outside the gene matches. In DNA form, the CDR3 reads TGTGCCAGCTCACCAACTAGCGGGAGGTCATGGGGTGAGCAGTTCTTC. This encodes CASSPTSGRSWGEQFF.

The rearrangement uses TRBV15 and TRBJ1-5, with 7 bases that match TRBD1. The CDR3 loop spans 16 amino acids. V shed 1 base and J 7 bases; nucleotides not matched to a gene: 10. The germline V gene has CDR1 LNHNV and CDR2 YYDKDF (reference sequence). The CDR3 loop is CATSRVSQGVGQPQHF. The CDR3 DNA follows: TGTGCCACCAGCAGAGTATCCCAGGGGGTTGGACAGCCCCAGCATTTT.

The rearrangement joins TRBV30 to TRBJ1-2; D call uncertain. CDR1 is GTSNPN, CDR2 SVGIG, per germline (reference sequence). The CDR3 has 11 amino acids. The CDR3 region has the DNA TGTGCGTATGGAGGTACGAATGGCTACACCTTC. It codes for CAYGGTNGYTF.

This chain links TRBV28 with TRBJ2-2; D might be TRBD2 (5 bases). The V and J ends lost 6 bases and 6 bases respectively, with 8 bases between them. The CDR3 has 12 residues. From germline, CDR1 is MDHEN and CDR2 SYDVKM. This chain's CDR3 is CASSREPGELFF. Here the CDR3 DNA reads TGTGCCAGCAGCCGGGAACCCGGGGAGCTGTTTTTT.

This chain joins TRBV6-6 and TRBJ1-1, with 8 bases aligning to TRBD1. The CDR3 loop spans 15 amino acids. Germline V gene sequence: CDR1 MNHNY, CDR2 SVGAGI (reference sequence). The J segment lost 5 bases and the V segment lost 3 bases, leaving 8 bases of the junction unmatched. CDR3 in DNA: TGTGCCAGCAGTTATTACGGACAGGGAGGGACTGAAGCTTTCTTT. It codes for CASSYYGQGGTEAFF.

This clone was seen a handful of times. A read error may produce the germline difference seen at one junction end. The rearrangement links TRBV7-7 to TRBJ2-5; D unresolved. CDR1 is SSHAT and CDR2 is FNYEAQ in the germline V gene (reference sequence). CDR3 length: 12 residues. CDR3 DNA sequence: TGTGCTAGCAGCCAGTCGTCAGAGACCCAGTACTTC. It is translated as CASSQSSETQYF.

The count of this clone is one. The V and J genes are TRBV5-1 and TRBJ2-4; 10 bases match TRBD1. Germline V gene data show CDR1 as SGHRS and CDR2 as YFSETQ. The V gene end was trimmed by 2 bases and the J gene end by 0 bases; junction bases not matched to a gene: 14. The length of the CDR3 is 20 residues. The CDR3 loop reads CASSFRDRGFPVLAKNIQYF. In DNA, the CDR3 is TGCGCCAGCAGCTTTCGGGACAGGGGCTTCCCCGTTCTAGCCAAAAACATTCAGTACTTC.

The chain combines TRBV7-9 with TRBJ2-1; the D gene is possibly TRBD1 (7 bases). This CDR3 spans 12 amino acids. V lost 5 bases, J lost 9 bases, and 11 bases lay in between. From germline, CDR1 is SEHNR and CDR2 FQNEAQ (reference sequence). The CDR3 region is CASSMQGGEQFF. CDR3 coding DNA: TGTGCCAGCAGCATGCAGGGGGGTGAGCAGTTCTTC.

The chain joins TRBV10-3 to TRBJ2-1; D is ambiguous. With 6 bases removed from V and 3 bases from J, the gap between germline ends came to 6 bases. This CDR3 spans 12 amino acids. Germline V gene data show CDR1 as ENHRY and CDR2 as SYGVKD. The CDR3 is CAISPIYNEQFF. For the CDR3, the DNA is TGTGCCATCAGCCCGATCTACAATGAGCAGTTCTTC.

The V gene is TRBV9, the J gene TRBJ2-2, with 10 bases matching TRBD1. This CDR3 has 15 amino acids. The junction had 6 bases not matched to a gene; V was cut back by 6 bases and J by 4 bases. Germline CDR1 SGDLS, CDR2 YYNGEE. The CDR3: CASTRQGAVTGELFF. CDR3 DNA sequence: TGTGCCAGCACAAGACAGGGGGCGGTCACCGGGGAGCTGTTTTTT.

The V and J genes are TRBV6-5 and TRBJ2-3, with D tentatively TRBD2 (6 bases). V gave up 10 bases and J gave up 0 bases, with 14 bases separating them. Germline loops: CDR1 MNHEY, CDR2 SVGAGI. The CDR3 has 14 amino acids. CDR3 DNA sequence: TGTGCCATCCGGGACTCCAGGAGCACAGATACGCAGTATTTT. This encodes CAIRDSRSTDTQYF.

This chain links TRBV5-1 with TRBJ2-5, with D uncertain. Per germline, CDR1 SGHRS and CDR2 YFSETQ. The CDR3 covers 13 residues. Deletions cut 4 bases from V and 3 bases from J, with 10 bases between. In DNA form, the CDR3 reads TGCGCCAGCAGCCCCGTTGGGAAAGAGACCCAGTACTTC. Encoded protein: CASSPVGKETQYF.

V and J are TRBV2 and TRBJ2-7; 7 bases map to TRBD2. The J segment lost 2 bases and the V segment lost 3 bases, leaving 10 bases of the junction unmatched. The CDR3 extends over 16 amino acids. Germline lookup yields CDR1 SNHLY and CDR2 FYNNEI. CDR3 residues: CASSDPLAAKAYEQYF. Here the CDR3 DNA reads TGTGCCAGCAGTGACCCCCTAGCGGCGAAAGCCTACGAGCAGTACTTC.

The rearrangement links TRBV10-3 to TRBJ2-7; 9 nucleotides line up with TRBD2. Germline assignment: CDR1 ENHRY and CDR2 SYGVKD. The J segment lost 6 bases and the V segment lost 0 bases, leaving 0 bases of the junction unmatched. The CDR3 has 13 residues. CDR3 sequence: CAISESSGGEQYF. The CDR3 nucleotides are TGTGCCATCAGTGAGTCTAGCGGGGGCGAGCAGTACTTC.

The rearrangement uses TRBV9 and TRBJ1-2; the match to TRBD1 covers 8 bases. There are 15 residues in the CDR3. CDR1 is SGDLS, CDR2 YYNGEE, per germline. Trimming cost V 2 bases and J 1 base; bases outside gene matches: 4. The CDR3 DNA reads as TGTGCCAGCAGCGTCCAGACAGGGGTTAACTATGGCTACACCTTC. It translates to CASSVQTGVNYGYTF.

The V and J genes are TRBV5-4 and TRBJ2-1; D is unresolved. This CDR3 is built from 14 residues. CDR1 and CDR2 (germline): SGHNT, YYREEE (reference sequence). V was pared by 0 bases and J by 3 bases, with 7 bases between. The CDR3 is CASSLDYNYNEQFF. The DNA of the CDR3 is TGTGCCAGCAGCTTGGACTACAACTACAATGAGCAGTTCTTC.